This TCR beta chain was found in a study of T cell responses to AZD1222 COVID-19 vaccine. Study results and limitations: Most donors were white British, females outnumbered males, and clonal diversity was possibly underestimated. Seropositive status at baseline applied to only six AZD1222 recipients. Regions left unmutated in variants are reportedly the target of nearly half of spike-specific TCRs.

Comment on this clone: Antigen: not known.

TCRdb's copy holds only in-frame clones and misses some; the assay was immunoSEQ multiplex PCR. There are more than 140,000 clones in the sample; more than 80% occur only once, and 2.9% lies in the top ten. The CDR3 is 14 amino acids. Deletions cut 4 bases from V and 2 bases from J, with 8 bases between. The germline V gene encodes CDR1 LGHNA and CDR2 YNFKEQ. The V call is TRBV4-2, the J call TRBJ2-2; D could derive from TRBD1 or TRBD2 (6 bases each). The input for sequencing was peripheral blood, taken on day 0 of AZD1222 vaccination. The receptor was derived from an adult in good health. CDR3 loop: CASSPGANTGELFF. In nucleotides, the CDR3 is TGTGCCAGCAGCCCGGGGGCAAACACCGGGGAGCTGTTTTTT.